These T cell receptor beta chains were read from a single sample in a study of Ad26.COV2.S vaccination and SARS-CoV-2 variants. The method was immunoSEQ multiplex PCR; TCRdb's version includes in-frame clones alone and lacks a portion of them. The sample contains about 460,000 clones, nearly 90% of which appear only once. This sample comprised peripheral blood, obtained in a trial of Ad26.COV2.S vaccine versus placebo. These TCRs come from a person between 18 and 59 years old who received the Ad26.COV2.S COVID-19 vaccine or a placebo. The conserved cysteine and the conserved F or W are not part of the CDR3 here.

v_call	j_call	cdr3_aa
TRBV28	TRBJ1-5	ASSLYQGVSNQPQH
TRBV18	TRBJ1-5	ASSAGRVYQPQH
TRBV28	TRBJ2-7	ASSFVRGGNEQY
TRBV10-3	TRBJ2-3	AISKTSGSSDTQY
TRBV25-1	TRBJ1-6	ASSLRQYNSPLH
TRBV7-9	TRBJ2-1	ASSLRDRAYNEQF
TRBV28	TRBJ1-2	ASQGTGGFGYT
TRBV5-1	TRBJ1-6	ASSLVLSSYNSPLH
TRBV7-9	TRBJ2-2	ASSQLAWNTGELF
TRBV6-5	TRBJ2-7	ASSYSQGGFYEQY
TRBV27	TRBJ1-5	ASSFSGADQPQH
TRBV2	TRBJ2-2	ASRGRGVNTGELF
TRBV11-2	TRBJ1-1	ASSLDRVLAF
TRBV11-1	TRBJ2-7	ASSFTLGNEQY
TRBV4-3	TRBJ1-6	ASSREGQGANSPLH
TRBV27	TRBJ1-6	ASRGPLARSLH
TRBV7-3	TRBJ1-2	ASSLGTTSGYT
TRBV6-2/TRBV6-3	TRBJ1-5	ASSSLRQGKRQPQH
TRBV29-1	TRBJ1-1	SVLAWMGTEAF
TRBV10-1	TRBJ1-1	ASIFNTEAF
TRBV6-6	TRBJ1-2	ASSHPGQGAGSYT
TRBV5-4	TRBJ1-5	ASSLDRDQPQH
TRBV7-3	TRBJ2-2	ASSLRDRGRETGELF
TRBV6-2/TRBV6-3	TRBJ2-7	ASSYRGVRYEQY
TRBV7-3	TRBJ2-6	ASSLTPSGANVLT
TRBV2	TRBJ2-7	ASGPQGLEQY
TRBV4-1	TRBJ2-3	ASSRSSELDTQY
TRBV19	TRBJ1-1	ASSITGGTEAF
TRBV5-1	TRBJ1-2	ASSLVHTGTDNYGYT
TRBV7-3	TRBJ1-1	ASSLQGARVNTEAF
TRBV27	TRBJ1-1	ASSSWTQENTEAF
TRBV24-1	TRBJ2-1	ATSDGGTYNEQF
TRBV2	TRBJ2-1	ASKGQGQF
TRBV12-2	TRBJ1-5	ASRHKKTGDQPQH
TRBV6-5	TRBJ2-1	ASSRNAEQF
TRBV10-2	TRBJ2-2	ASISGGRYTGELF
TRBV6-2/TRBV6-3	TRBJ1-1	ASSPPLGRVLKNTEAF
TRBV5-1	TRBJ2-1	ASSVDSNEQF
TRBV30	TRBJ1-3	AWSGGVSSGNTIY
TRBV2	TRBJ1-1	ASSRQGARTEAF
TRBV2	TRBJ1-5	ASRRTGISNQPQH
TRBV19	TRBJ1-2	ASSPGQTPGYT
TRBV6-1	TRBJ2-1	ASSERLHRGNEQF
TRBV2	TRBJ2-7	ASSEGGGVYEQY
TRBV9	TRBJ2-2	ASSVEVRSTGELF